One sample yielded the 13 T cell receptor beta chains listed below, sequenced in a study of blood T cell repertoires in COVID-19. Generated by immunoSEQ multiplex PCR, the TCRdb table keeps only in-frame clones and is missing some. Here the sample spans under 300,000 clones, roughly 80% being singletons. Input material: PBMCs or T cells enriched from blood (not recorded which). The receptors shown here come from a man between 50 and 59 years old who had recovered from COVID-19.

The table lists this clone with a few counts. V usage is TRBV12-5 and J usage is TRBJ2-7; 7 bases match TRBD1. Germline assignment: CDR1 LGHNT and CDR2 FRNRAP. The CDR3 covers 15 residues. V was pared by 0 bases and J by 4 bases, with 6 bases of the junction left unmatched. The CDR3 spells CASGLVLRGPYEQYF. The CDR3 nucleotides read TGTGCTAGTGGTTTGGTATTGAGGGGGCCGTACGAGCAGTACTTC.

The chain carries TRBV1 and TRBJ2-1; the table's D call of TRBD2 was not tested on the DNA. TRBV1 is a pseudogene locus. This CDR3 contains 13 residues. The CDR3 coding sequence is TGCACCAGCAGCCAAGAAGGAGGGTATGAGCAGTTCTTC. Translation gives CTSSQEGGYEQFF.

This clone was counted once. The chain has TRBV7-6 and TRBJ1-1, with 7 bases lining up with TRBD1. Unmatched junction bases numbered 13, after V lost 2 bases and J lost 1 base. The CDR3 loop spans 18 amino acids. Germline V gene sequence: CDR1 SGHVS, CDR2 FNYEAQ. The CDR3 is CASSLLGGTAGRNTEAFF. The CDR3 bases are TGTGCCAGCAGCTTATTAGGGGGGACAGCCGGCCGGAACACTGAAGCTTTCTTT.

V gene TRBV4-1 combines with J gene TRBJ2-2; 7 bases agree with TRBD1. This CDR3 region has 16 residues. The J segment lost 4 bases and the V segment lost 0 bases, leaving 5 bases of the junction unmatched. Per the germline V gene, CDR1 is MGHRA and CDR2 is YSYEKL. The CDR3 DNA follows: TGCGCCAGCAGCCAAGATCCGACAGGGTTCACCGGGGAGCTGTTTTTT. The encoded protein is CASSQDPTGFTGELFF.

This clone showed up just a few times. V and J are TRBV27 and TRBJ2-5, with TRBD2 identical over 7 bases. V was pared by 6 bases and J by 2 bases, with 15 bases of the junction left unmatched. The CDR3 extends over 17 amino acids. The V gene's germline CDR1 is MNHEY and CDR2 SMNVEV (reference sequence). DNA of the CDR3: TGTGCCAGCAGCCCCCTGCGGGAGTGGGGGGAACAAGAGACCCAGTACTTC. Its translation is CASSPLREWGEQETQYF.

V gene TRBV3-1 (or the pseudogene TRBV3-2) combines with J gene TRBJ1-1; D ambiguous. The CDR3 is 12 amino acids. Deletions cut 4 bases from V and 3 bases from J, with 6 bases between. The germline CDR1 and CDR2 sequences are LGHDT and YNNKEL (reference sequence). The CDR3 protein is CASSPTDTEAFF. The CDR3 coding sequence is TGTGCCAGCAGCCCAACAGACACTGAAGCTTTCTTT.

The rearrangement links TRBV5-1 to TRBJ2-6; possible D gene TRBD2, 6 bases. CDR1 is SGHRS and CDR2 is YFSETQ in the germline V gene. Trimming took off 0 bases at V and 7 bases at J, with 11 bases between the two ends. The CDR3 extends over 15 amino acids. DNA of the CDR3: TGCGCCAGCAGCTTGGAAGGAGGGTTTGCCAACGTCCTGACTTTC. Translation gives CASSLEGGFANVLTF.

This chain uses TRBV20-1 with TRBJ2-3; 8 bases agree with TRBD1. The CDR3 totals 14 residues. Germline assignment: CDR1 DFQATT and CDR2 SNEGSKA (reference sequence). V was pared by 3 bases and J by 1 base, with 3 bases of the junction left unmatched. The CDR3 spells CSASAGGGTDTQYF. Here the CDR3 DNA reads TGCAGTGCTAGTGCAGGGGGCGGCACAGATACGCAGTATTTT.

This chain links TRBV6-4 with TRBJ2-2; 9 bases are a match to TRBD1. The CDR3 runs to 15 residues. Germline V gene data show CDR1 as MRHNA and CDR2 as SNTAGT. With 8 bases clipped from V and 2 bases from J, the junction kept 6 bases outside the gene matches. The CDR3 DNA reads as TGTGCCAGCGGACGGACAGGGGCCAACACCGGGGAGCTGTTTTTT. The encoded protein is CASGRTGANTGELFF.

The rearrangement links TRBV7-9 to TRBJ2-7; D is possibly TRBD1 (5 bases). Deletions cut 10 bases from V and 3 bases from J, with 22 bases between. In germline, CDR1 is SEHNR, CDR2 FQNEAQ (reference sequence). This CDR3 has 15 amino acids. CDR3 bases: TGTGCCACTTCCCCCGGACAAAACCCAAACTACGAGCAGTACTTC. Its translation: CATSPGQNPNYEQYF.

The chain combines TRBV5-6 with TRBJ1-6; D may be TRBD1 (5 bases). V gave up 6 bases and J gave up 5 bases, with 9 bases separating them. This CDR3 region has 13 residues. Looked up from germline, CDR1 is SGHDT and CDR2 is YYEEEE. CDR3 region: CASNQGHNSPLHF. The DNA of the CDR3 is TGTGCCAGCAACCAGGGCCATAATTCACCCCTCCACTTT.

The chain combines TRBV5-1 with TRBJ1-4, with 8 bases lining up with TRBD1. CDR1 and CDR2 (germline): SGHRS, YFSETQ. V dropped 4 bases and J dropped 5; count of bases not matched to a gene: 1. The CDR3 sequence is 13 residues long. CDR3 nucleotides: TGCGCCAGCAGCCGGACAGGGAATGAAAAACTGTTTTTT. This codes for CASSRTGNEKLFF.

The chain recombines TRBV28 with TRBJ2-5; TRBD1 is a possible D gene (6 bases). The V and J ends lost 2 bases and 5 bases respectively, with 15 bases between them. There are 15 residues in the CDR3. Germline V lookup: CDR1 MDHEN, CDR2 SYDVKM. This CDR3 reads CASSLGVTGSETQYF. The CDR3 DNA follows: TGTGCCAGCAGTTTAGGGGTCACAGGGTCTGAGACCCAGTACTTC. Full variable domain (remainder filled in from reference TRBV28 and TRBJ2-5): DVKVTQSSRYLVKRTGEKVFLECVQDMDHENMFWYRQDPGLGLRLIYFSYDVKMKEKGDIPEGYSVSREKKERFSLILESASTNQTSMYLCASSLGVTGSETQYFGPGTRLLVL.